This TCR beta chain came from a study of cytomegalovirus exposure and HLA in healthy donors. The V end was cut by 4 bases, the J end by 7 bases, with 10 bases between. Germline-derived CDR1 and CDR2 are DFQATT and SNEGSKA (reference sequence). CDR3 length equals 11 residues. Study results and limitations: It was reportedly the case that the classifier diagnosed cytomegalovirus status with high specificity and sensitivity.

This clone was seen only once. Antigen specificity is unknown. Libraries were prepared by immunoSEQ multiplex PCR; TCRdb keeps only in-frame clonotypes and omits some of them. In the table there are under 250,000 clones, about 93% of which are singletons. The validation cohort, a group of around 120 subjects, included the donors and was separate from the approximately 650-subject first cohort. This rearrangement joins TRBV20-1 to TRBJ1-1; D is perhaps TRBD1 (6 bases). This clonotype was obtained from a woman aged 18-30 years in good health and CMV-seronegative. Material: PBMCs. The CDR3: CSATGQSEAFF. The CDR3 DNA follows: TGCAGTGCTACCGGACAGAGTGAAGCTTTCTTT.